The 27 T cell receptor beta chains presented below share a single source sample, sequenced in a study of cytomegalovirus exposure and HLA in healthy donors. The PCR was carried out with 60 Vbeta primers and 13 Jbeta primers. TCRdb's copy holds only in-frame clones and misses some; the assay was immunoSEQ multiplex PCR. The sample includes around 200,000 clones, 65% to 90% of them seen just once. Sequencing used PBMCs. All receptors derive from a girl aged 2 to 9 in good health and CMV-seropositive.

The chain has TRBV9 and TRBJ2-1; 8 bases are a match to TRBD2. Looked up from germline, CDR1 is SGDLS and CDR2 is YYNGEE. Trimming took 0 bases from V and 4 from J; bases not matched to a gene: 0. The CDR3 is 14 residues long. The CDR3 spells CASSVASGYNEQFF. For the CDR3, the DNA is TGTGCCAGCAGCGTAGCTAGCGGGTACAATGAGCAGTTCTTC.

The chain couples TRBV7-2 to TRBJ1-6, with 7 bases that match TRBD1. This CDR3 spans 15 amino acids. Trimming took 2 bases from V and 10 from J; bases not matched to a gene: 8. Germline V gene sequence: CDR1 SGHTA, CDR2 FQGNSA. Written as DNA, the CDR3 is TGTGCCAGCAGCTTACCGGAGGGGGCGCGATCACCCCTCCACTTT. Amino acids: CASSLPEGARSPLHF.

The genes are TRBV6-6 and TRBJ2-3; D might be TRBD2 (5 bases). Germline V lookup: CDR1 MNHNY, CDR2 SVGAGI (reference sequence). The CDR3 sequence is 13 residues long. Trimming removed 2 bases from V and 2 bases from J, with 5 bases in between. DNA of the CDR3: TGTGCCAGCAGTTACCGGGACACAGATACGCAGTATTTT. Translation gives CASSYRDTDTQYF.

The chain couples TRBV7-9 to TRBJ2-7; D might be TRBD1 (6 bases). CDR3 length equals 12 residues. Germline assignment: CDR1 SEHNR and CDR2 FQNEAQ (reference sequence). V shed 2 bases and J shed 12 bases, with 14 bases lying between them. The CDR3 reads CASSLPTGFRYF. For the CDR3, the DNA is TGTGCCAGCAGCTTACCGACAGGCTTTCGGTACTTC.

This clone was recorded only once. The chain couples TRBV27 to TRBJ1-1; D might be TRBD1 (5 bases). The CDR3 extends over 15 amino acids. The germline gives CDR1 MNHEY, CDR2 SMNVEV (reference sequence). V was pared by 4 bases and J by 1 base, with 13 bases between. The CDR3 DNA follows: TGTGCCAGCAGTTCCCAGGGCGGCGCGAACACTGAAGCTTTCTTT. Translating gives CASSSQGGANTEAFF.

The rearrangement uses TRBV28 and TRBJ1-2; 8 bases map to TRBD1. V lost 6 bases to trimming and J lost 2 bases; unmatched junction nucleotides: 5. The CDR3 has 14 amino acids. Per germline, CDR1 MDHEN and CDR2 SYDVKM. The CDR3: CASRRGQGNYGYTF. CDR3 in DNA: TGTGCCAGCAGGCGAGGACAGGGAAACTATGGCTACACCTTC.

Here the CDR3 reads CASSRGLAGATDTQYF. The CDR3 region has the DNA TGTGCCAGCAGCCGAGGACTAGCGGGGGCCACAGATACGCAGTATTTT. The gene calls are TRBV4-2 and TRBJ2-3; 13 nucleotides line up with TRBD2. From germline, CDR1 is LGHNA and CDR2 YNFKEQ. CDR3 size: 16 residues. V lost 4 bases to trimming and J lost 2 bases; unmatched junction nucleotides: 3.

This chain links TRBV5-1 with TRBJ1-5, with D maybe TRBD1 (5 bases). The CDR3 covers 15 residues. The V end was cut by 0 bases, the J end by 0 bases, with 7 bases between. Germline assignment: CDR1 SGHRS and CDR2 YFSETQ. CDR3 DNA sequence: TGCGCCAGCAGCTTGGCAGGGTATAGCAATCAGCCCCAGCATTTT. Translating it yields CASSLAGYSNQPQHF.

With regard to this clone: Other DNA sequences within the sample encode an identical CDR3. The chain joins TRBV11-2 to TRBJ2-7, with D possibly TRBD2 on 6 matching bases. Germline V gives CDR1 SGHAT, CDR2 FQNNGV. The CDR3 spans 13 residues. V was pared by 2 bases and J by 3 bases, with 8 bases between. CDR3 amino acids: CASSLPGSYEQYF. CDR3 nucleotides: TGTGCCAGCAGCTTACCCGGGAGCTACGAGCAGTACTTC.

This sequence joins TRBV30 and TRBJ2-7, with a tentative D call TRBD1 (5 bases). CDR1 and CDR2 (germline): GTSNPN, SVGIG (reference sequence). The CDR3 extends over 12 amino acids. Trimming stripped 2 bases from V and 6 bases from J, with 11 bases between. The CDR3 reads CAWSFDSGEQYF. The CDR3 DNA is TGTGCCTGGAGTTTCGACAGTGGCGAGCAGTACTTC.

CDR3 DNA: TGTGCCAGCAGCGGGGGCAGGGGCAAATCCTACGAGCAGTACTTC. As protein: CASSGGRGKSYEQYF. This chain links TRBV11-2 with TRBJ2-7; the D gene is possibly TRBD1 (6 bases). CDR3 length equals 15 residues. Trimming left V 5 bases short and J 1 base short, with 15 bases between. Germline V gives CDR1 SGHAT, CDR2 FQNNGV.

This chain joins TRBV6-6 and TRBJ1-2; 7 nucleotides align to TRBD1. J lost 7 bases, V lost 5 bases, and 7 bases had no gene match. The CDR3 runs to 13 residues. Germline loops: CDR1 MNHNY, CDR2 SVGAGI (reference sequence). CDR3 coding DNA: TGTGCCAGCAGTGGACAGGCATCAAGTGGCTACACCTTC. It is translated as CASSGQASSGYTF.

The genes are TRBV18 and TRBJ1-4; 9 positions match TRBD1. J was trimmed by 8 bases and V by 8 bases; bases with no gene match: 12. CDR3 length: 15 amino acids. Germline V gene lookup returns CDR1 KGHSH and CDR2 LQKENI. DNA for the CDR3: TGTGCCAGCCTCTTACCGGGACAGGGAAAGGAAAAACTGTTTTTT. Translating it yields CASLLPGQGKEKLFF.

The V call is TRBV11-2, the J call TRBJ2-4, with D possibly TRBD1 on 5 matching bases. The CDR3 contains 13 residues. The V and J ends lost 3 bases and 9 bases respectively, with 12 bases between them. Looked up from germline, CDR1 is SGHAT and CDR2 is FQNNGV. CDR3 sequence (DNA): TGTGCCAGCAGCTTCCGGACAAGTGGCATTCAGTACTTC. Translating it yields CASSFRTSGIQYF. The full variable domain, with the rest looked up from reference TRBV11-2 and TRBJ2-4, is EAGVAQSPRYKIIEKRQSVAFWCNPISGHATLYWYQQILGQGPKLLIQFQNNGVVDDSQLPKDRFSAERLKGVDSTLKIQPAKLEDSAVYLCASSFRTSGIQYFGAGTRLSVL.

This chain links TRBV11-3 with TRBJ2-1; 7 positions agree with TRBD2. J lost 3 bases, V lost 4 bases, and 6 bases had no gene match. The germline gives CDR1 SGHNT, CDR2 YENEEA. There are 15 residues in the CDR3. The CDR3 is CASSSDSGVYNEQFF. The CDR3 region has the DNA TGTGCCAGCAGCTCAGACAGCGGGGTCTACAATGAGCAGTTCTTC.

V gene TRBV4-2 combines with J gene TRBJ2-3; 10 nucleotides line up with TRBD2. The V segment lost 0 bases and the J segment 2 bases; nucleotides outside the gene matches: 5. CDR3 length: 17 amino acids. In germline, CDR1 is LGHNA, CDR2 YNFKEQ. The CDR3 coding sequence is TGTGCCAGCAGCCAAGATACTAGCGGGATTGTCACAGATACGCAGTATTTT. Its translation is CASSQDTSGIVTDTQYF.

This chain uses TRBV11-2 with TRBJ2-7; D not resolved. This CDR3 contains 11 residues. Germline-derived CDR1 and CDR2 are SGHAT and FQNNGV. The V and J ends lost 1 base and 11 bases respectively, with 9 bases between them. The CDR3 loop is CASSLGREEYF. DNA of the CDR3: TGTGCCAGCAGCTTAGGACGTGAGGAGTACTTC.

V gene TRBV27 combines with J gene TRBJ1-5; TRBD1 aligns across 7 bases. CDR1 and CDR2 (germline): MNHEY, SMNVEV (reference sequence). The V gene end was trimmed by 6 bases and the J gene end by 7 bases; junction bases not matched to a gene: 18. The CDR3 is made up of 17 amino acids. The CDR3 nucleotides read TGTGCCAGCAGGCCTAGTCCAGTCGAGGGGGCAGGACAGCCCCAGCATTTT. Residues: CASRPSPVEGAGQPQHF.

This chain joins TRBV10-3 and TRBJ2-7, with TRBD1 matching over 10 bases. The length of the CDR3 is 13 residues. V trimming: 10 bases; J trimming: 4 bases; junction bases outside the gene matches: 7. In germline, CDR1 is ENHRY, CDR2 SYGVKD. CDR3 DNA sequence: TGTGCCAACGGACAGGGGGACCGGTACGAGCAGTACTTC. It translates to CANGQGDRYEQYF.

The chain has TRBV5-1 and TRBJ1-1, with TRBD1 identical over 8 bases. The germline V gene encodes CDR1 SGHRS and CDR2 YFSETQ. V gave up 0 bases and J gave up 2 bases; unmatched junction bases: 12. The CDR3 is made up of 18 amino acids. In nucleotides, the CDR3 is TGCGCCAGCAGCTTGGAGGGGACAGGAGCCATAAGCAACACTGAAGCTTTCTTT. It yields the protein CASSLEGTGAISNTEAFF.

The chain combines TRBV1 with TRBJ1-2; TRBD1, as called in the table, went unchecked against the DNA. TRBV1 is recorded as a pseudogene. This CDR3 contains 18 residues. The CDR3 nucleotides read TGCACCAGCAGCCAAGTTGGTTGGAGTACAGGGCGGTGGACTGGCTACACCTTC. Translating it yields CTSSQVGWSTGRWTGYTF.

The CDR3 spells CASRFRQAHTEAFF. The CDR3 DNA reads as TGTGCCAGCAGATTTCGACAGGCGCACACTGAAGCTTTCTTT. The chain employs TRBV28 and TRBJ1-1; tentatively, D is TRBD1 (6 bases). The CDR3 has 14 amino acids. The germline CDR1 and CDR2 sequences are MDHEN and SYDVKM. V lost 6 bases and J 3 bases, leaving 14 bases between the germline ends.

The chain combines TRBV11-3 with TRBJ2-5; perhaps TRBD2 as D (6 bases). The CDR3 has 14 residues. The germline CDR1 and CDR2 sequences are SGHNT and YENEEA. V was shortened by 1 base and J by 2 bases, with 8 bases between the two germline ends. The CDR3 sequence: CASSLAAGQETQYF. The CDR3 bases are TGTGCCAGCAGCTTAGCGGCGGGGCAAGAGACCCAGTACTTC.

This clone was picked up a small number of times. The V call is TRBV28, the J call TRBJ2-7; D remains ambiguous. CDR3 length equals 13 residues. V dropped 2 bases and J dropped 0 bases, with 5 bases sitting between them. Germline V gene sequence: CDR1 MDHEN, CDR2 SYDVKM. CDR3 sequence reads: CASSLKPSYEQYF. The CDR3 DNA reads TGTGCCAGCAGTTTAAAGCCCTCCTACGAGCAGTACTTC.

The rearrangement links TRBV7-7 to TRBJ1-4, with unresolved D. V was shortened by 3 bases and J by 5 bases, with 4 bases between the two germline ends. The V gene's germline CDR1 is SSHAT and CDR2 FNYEAQ (reference sequence). This CDR3 spans 12 amino acids. The CDR3 DNA reads as TGTGCCAGCAGCTTTTCGAATGAAAAACTGTTTTTT. This translates into CASSFSNEKLFF.

DNA for the CDR3: TGTGCCTGGAGGGGAGGACAGGGGAGCTCCTATAATTCACCCCTCCACTTT. Its protein is CAWRGGQGSSYNSPLHF. The chain couples TRBV30 to TRBJ1-6; 9 bases agree with TRBD1. Germline V gives CDR1 GTSNPN, CDR2 SVGIG (reference sequence). This CDR3 has 17 residues. The ends lost 3 bases at V and 0 bases at J; junction bases unmatched: 6.

The chain employs TRBV10-1 and TRBJ2-3; D is undetermined. The CDR3 spans 12 residues. The V end lost 7 bases, the J end lost 4 bases, and 9 bases lay between the germline ends. Germline V gene lookup returns CDR1 WNHNN and CDR2 SYGVQD (reference sequence). CDR3 amino acids: CASIFTADTQYF. DNA of the CDR3: TGCGCCAGCATTTTTACAGCAGATACGCAGTATTTT.